Following are 21 T cell receptor beta chains from one sample sequenced in a study of early T cells in non-severe SARS-CoV-2 infection. Using its own MiXCR run on the 5' RACE reads, TCRdb lists one record per CDR3 protein. In the table there are 68,000 or so distinct CDR3 sequences, approximately 10% of which are singletons. The sample consisted of whole blood. Receptor source: an adult who was a healthcare worker with PCR-confirmed SARS-CoV-2 infection or an uninfected control (not recorded which).

Relative to its sample, this clonotype is medium-sized (0.01 to 0.1%). The chain uses TRBV13 and TRBJ2-6; D remains unclear. This CDR3 is built from 13 residues. Per germline, CDR1 PRHDT and CDR2 FYEKMQ (reference sequence). Trimming left V 1 base short and J 2 bases short, with 0 bases between. Here the CDR3 reads CASSLAGANVLTF. The CDR3 DNA is TGTGCCAGCAGCTTAGCTGGGGCCAACGTCCTGACTTTC.

This clonotype turned up a few times. The chain carries TRBV3-1 and TRBJ2-1; D gene ambiguous. Germline CDR1 LGHDT, CDR2 YNNKEL (reference sequence). V lost 4 bases and J 6 bases, leaving 10 bases between the germline ends. The CDR3 runs to 13 residues. The CDR3 is CASSRRSLNEQFF. CDR3 sequence (DNA): TGTGCCAGCAGCCGGCGTTCCCTCAATGAGCAGTTCTTC.

This clonotype was seen many times. The chain combines TRBV5-6 with TRBJ2-7; the D gene is possibly TRBD2 (5 bases). The V end was cut by 5 bases, the J end by 5 bases, with 23 bases between. Germline CDR1 reads SGHDT; CDR2 reads YYEEEE. This CDR3 spans 16 amino acids. The CDR3, as DNA: TGTGCCAGCAGGGCTACTAGAGATTCGTTTATAGACGAGCAGTACTTC. The encoded protein is CASRATRDSFIDEQYF.

CDR3 sequence reads: CSAQVSGTAVEQYF. CDR3 DNA sequence: TGCAGTGCGCAAGTCTCCGGGACGGCGGTCGAGCAGTACTTC. The chain combines TRBV20-1 with TRBJ2-7, with D perhaps being TRBD1 or TRBD2 (5 bases each). Trimming pared 6 bases from V and 6 bases from J, leaving 21 bases between. Germline CDR1 and CDR2: DFQATT and SNEGSKA (reference sequence). The CDR3 runs 14 residues.

This clonotype occurred many times. This chain links TRBV7-6 with TRBJ2-3; a possible D gene is TRBD1 (6 bases). The germline CDR1 and CDR2 sequences are SGHVS and FNYEAQ. The CDR3 contains 14 residues. Trimming shortened V by 5 bases and J by 0 bases, and 9 bases separated the two germline ends. The CDR3 is CASSVTGSTDTQYF. DNA of the CDR3: TGTGCCAGCAGCGTAACAGGGAGCACAGATACGCAGTATTTT.

The chain is built from TRBV7-9 and TRBJ1-2, with D unresolved. This CDR3 is built from 14 residues. V dropped 5 bases and J dropped 1 base, with 11 bases sitting between them. CDR1 is SEHNR, CDR2 FQNEAQ, per germline (reference sequence). Here the CDR3 reads CASSPPRFNYGYTF. CDR3 DNA sequence: TGTGCCAGCAGCCCTCCTCGATTTAACTATGGCTACACCTTC.

The chain joins TRBV28 to TRBJ2-7; 9 bases line up with TRBD1. The germline V gene has CDR1 MDHEN and CDR2 SYDVKM. Germline trimming cut 6 bases from V and 4 bases from J; bases unmatched to any gene: 7. The CDR3 consists of 14 residues. CDR3 DNA sequence: TGTGCCAGCAGACATGGGACAGGGAAGTACGAGCAGTACTTC. Translation: CASRHGTGKYEQYF.

This clonotype was seen a handful of times. The gene calls are TRBV20-1 and TRBJ1-4; unclear D gene. V was trimmed by 0 bases and J by 2 bases, leaving 4 bases between them. Germline V gene lookup returns CDR1 DFQATT and CDR2 SNEGSKA (reference sequence). The CDR3 length is 13 residues. The CDR3 DNA sequence: TGCAGTGCTAGAGACCTCACTAATGAAAAACTGTTTTTT. Residues: CSARDLTNEKLFF.

This clonotype was detected many times. J is TRBJ2-1 and V is TRBV2, with TRBD1 matching 7 bases. In germline, CDR1 is SNHLY, CDR2 FYNNEI. V lost 0 bases and J lost 3; bases outside the gene matches: 5. The CDR3 runs to 16 residues. This CDR3 reads CASSEALGGLYNEQFF. In DNA form, the CDR3 reads TGTGCCAGCAGTGAAGCGCTAGGGGGCCTCTACAATGAGCAGTTCTTC.

There are a few counts of this clonotype. The V call is TRBV20-1, the J call TRBJ2-7; D possibly corresponds to TRBD2 (5 bases). Trimming cost V 3 bases and J 4 bases, with 13 bases left between them. Germline V lookup: CDR1 DFQATT, CDR2 SNEGSKA (reference sequence). The CDR3 is made up of 13 amino acids. The CDR3: CSASAGLQYEQYF. In nucleotides, the CDR3 is TGCAGTGCTAGCGCCGGACTTCAATACGAGCAGTACTTC.

V gene TRBV7-8 combines with J gene TRBJ2-2, with D perhaps given as TRBD1 or TRBD2 (5 bases each). V lost 7 bases and J 4 bases, leaving 13 bases between the germline ends. Looked up from germline, CDR1 is SGHVS and CDR2 is FQNEAQ. The CDR3 has 14 amino acids. CDR3 sequence (DNA): TGTGCCAGCATCCGGGACGCCCTCACCGGGGAGCTGTTTTTT. Its protein is CASIRDALTGELFF.

The rearrangement uses TRBV3-1 and TRBJ2-1; D uncertain. V lost 3 bases and J lost 8, with 5 bases in between. The germline gives CDR1 LGHDT, CDR2 YNNKEL (reference sequence). There are 11 residues in the CDR3. CDR3: CASSQAHEQFF. CDR3 bases: TGTGCCAGCAGCCAGGCCCATGAGCAGTTCTTC.

As concerns this clonotype: This may stem from a read error, because a much larger clone lies one nucleotide away. The gene calls are TRBV5-1 and TRBJ2-4; tentative D call: TRBD1 (7 bases). This CDR3 comprises 16 residues. Germline loops: CDR1 SGHRS, CDR2 YFSETQ. The CDR3 DNA reads as TGCACCAGCAGCTTGGGGGGACAGCTAGCCAAAAACATTCAGTACTTC. Its translation: CTSSLGGQLAKNIQYF.

The chain joins TRBV20-1 to TRBJ2-3; D not certain. Trimming cost V 2 bases and J 2 bases, with 14 bases left between them. This CDR3 is 15 amino acids long. CDR1 DFQATT and CDR2 SNEGSKA come from the germline V gene (reference sequence). CDR3 protein: CSARPKARYTDTQYF. The CDR3 DNA is TGCAGTGCTAGACCCAAAGCTAGGTACACAGATACGCAGTATTTT.

The rearrangement joins TRBV20-1 to TRBJ2-1, with 7 bases matching TRBD1. Germline V gives CDR1 DFQATT, CDR2 SNEGSKA (reference sequence). V shed 8 bases and J 8 bases; nucleotides not matched to a gene: 12. The CDR3 sequence is 13 residues long. CDR3 loop: CSKPGQLSDEQFF. The CDR3 DNA is TGCAGTAAACCGGGACAGTTATCGGATGAGCAGTTCTTC.

The V call is TRBV7-2, the J call TRBJ1-2; D remains unclear. Germline V gene lookup returns CDR1 SGHTA and CDR2 FQGNSA. V lost 3 bases, J lost 7 bases, and 12 bases lay in between. The CDR3 spans 13 residues. The CDR3 reads CASSLKGGGGYTF. In nucleotides, the CDR3 is TGTGCCAGCAGCTTGAAGGGCGGCGGTGGCTACACCTTC.

This clonotype was seen a few times. The chain joins TRBV6-5 to TRBJ2-7; 7 bases are a match to TRBD1. This CDR3 comprises 14 residues. After removal of 2 bases from V and 3 bases from J, the junction contained 4 bases not matched to a gene. The germline V gene encodes CDR1 MNHEY and CDR2 SVGAGI. The CDR3: CASSYATGSYEQYF. The CDR3 nucleotides are TGTGCCAGCAGTTACGCGACAGGGAGCTACGAGCAGTACTTC.

This clonotype was seen ten or more times. This sequence joins TRBV6-5 and TRBJ2-3; 7 bases map to TRBD2. After removal of 6 bases from V and 6 bases from J, the junction contained 18 bases not matched to a gene. CDR1 is MNHEY, CDR2 SVGAGI, per germline. The CDR3 is 17 amino acids. CDR3: CASRSPKPGRAVDTQYF. The CDR3 coding sequence is TGTGCCAGCAGATCCCCCAAGCCAGGGAGGGCCGTGGATACGCAGTATTTT.

V gene TRBV30 combines with J gene TRBJ2-1; 9 bases line up with TRBD2. With V trimmed by 5 bases and J by 2 bases, 7 bases remained unmatched. Germline-derived CDR1 and CDR2 are GTSNPN and SVGIG (reference sequence). CDR3 length: 15 residues. The CDR3 bases are TGTGCCTGGCTGGACGGGACTAGCCCCTACAATGAGCAGTTCTTC. It translates to CAWLDGTSPYNEQFF.

This clonotype showed up many times. CDR3 DNA: TGTGCCACCAGTGATTTAGGGGGAGAGCAGTACTTC. Its protein product is CATSDLGGEQYF. The rearrangement joins TRBV24-1 to TRBJ2-7; the D gene is possibly TRBD1 (6 bases). Germline loops: CDR1 KGHDR, CDR2 SFDVKD. V dropped 1 base and J dropped 7 bases, with 7 bases sitting between them. This CDR3 is 12 amino acids long.

This clonotype was observed many times. The rearrangement joins TRBV27 to TRBJ2-7; no definite D call. V lost 5 bases, J lost 2 bases, and 13 bases lay in between. Germline V lookup: CDR1 MNHEY, CDR2 SMNVEV (reference sequence). The CDR3 totals 14 residues. CDR3 coding DNA: TGTGCCAGCAGTATACCCCACGGGCCCTACGAGCAGTACTTC. Protein sequence: CASSIPHGPYEQYF.